A single sample gave rise to the 14 T cell receptor beta chains below, sequenced in a study of T cell responses to AZD1222 COVID-19 vaccine. The repertoire was sequenced with immunoSEQ multiplex PCR; TCRdb's copy has only in-frame clones and lacks some. The sample lists roughly 150,000 clones; 80% to 95% were seen once. The sample here was peripheral blood, taken 28 days after the second AZD1222 dose. These receptors were taken from an adult who received the AZD1222 COVID-19 vaccine.

The chain joins TRBV3-1 (or the pseudogene TRBV3-2) to TRBJ1-1, with D hard to call. Trimming left V 1 base short and J 10 bases short, with 16 bases between. CDR3 size: 14 residues. The germline V gene encodes CDR1 LGHDT and CDR2 YNNKEL (reference sequence). The CDR3, as DNA: TGTGCCAGCAGCCAAGGATGGTCGGTAGTCGGAGCTTTCTTT. It is translated as CASSQGWSVVGAFF.

This clone was observed once. V gene TRBV11-3 combines with J gene TRBJ2-1; 7 bases are a match to TRBD2. The ends lost 0 bases at V and 4 bases at J; junction bases unmatched: 3. Germline loops: CDR1 SGHNT, CDR2 YENEEA. There are 15 residues in the CDR3. The CDR3 protein is CASSLEAGSYNEQFF. The CDR3 nucleotides read TGTGCCAGCAGCTTAGAAGCGGGATCATACAATGAGCAGTTCTTC.

This CDR3 reads CASSSGTYNEQFF. DNA for the CDR3: TGTGCCAGCAGCTCAGGGACTTACAATGAGCAGTTCTTC. V is TRBV7-3 and J is TRBJ2-1, with TRBD2 as a possible D gene (6 bases). V was clipped by 4 bases and J by 4 bases, with 8 bases between them. This CDR3 has 13 residues. Germline-derived CDR1 and CDR2 are SGHTA and FQGTGA. The full variable domain, rest sourced from reference TRBV7-3 and TRBJ2-1, is GAGVSQTPSNKVTEKGKYVELRCDPISGHTALYWYRQSLGQGPEFLIYFQGTGAADDSGLPNDRFFAVRPEGSVSTLKIQRTERGDSAVYLCASSSGTYNEQFFGPGTRLTVL.

The V gene is TRBV28, the J gene TRBJ1-5; D remains ambiguous. Trimming took 5 bases from V and 3 from J, leaving 14 bases between them. Per the germline V gene, CDR1 is MDHEN and CDR2 is SYDVKM. This CDR3 region has 15 residues. In DNA, the CDR3 is TGTGCCAGCAGTCCTTCGACGAGAAACAATCAGCCCCAGCATTTT. Its translation is CASSPSTRNNQPQHF.

The rearrangement links TRBV6-6 to TRBJ2-1; the D gene is possibly TRBD2 (6 bases). Trimming pared 6 bases from V and 0 bases from J, leaving 15 bases between. The CDR3 has 16 residues. Germline CDR1 MNHNY, CDR2 SVGAGI (reference sequence). In nucleotides, the CDR3 is TGTGCCAGCAGACTACTAGCCCAAAGCTCCTACAATGAGCAGTTCTTC. It translates to CASRLLAQSSYNEQFF.

The rearrangement uses TRBV4-3 and TRBJ2-7; the D gene could be TRBD1 or TRBD2 (5 bases each). This CDR3 has 17 amino acids. Trimming cost V 1 base and J 3 bases, with 19 bases left between them. Germline CDR1 is LGHNA and CDR2 is YSLEER. The CDR3 DNA is TGCGCCAGCAGCCAAGTTGGAGTTAGCGAGGGGAACTACGAGCAGTACTTC. Residues: CASSQVGVSEGNYEQYF.

The V and J genes are TRBV6-5 and TRBJ1-1; D may be TRBD1 (6 bases). V was trimmed by 5 bases and J by 1 base, leaving 11 bases between them. This CDR3 is built from 14 residues. Germline assignment: CDR1 MNHEY and CDR2 SVGAGI. CDR3 in DNA: TGTGCCAGCAGTCTTCGGACAGCGAACACTGAAGCTTTCTTT. Translation: CASSLRTANTEAFF.

The V gene is TRBV4-1, the J gene TRBJ1-5; possibly TRBD1 for D (5 bases). The CDR3 length is 17 residues. V was cut by 5 bases and J by 0 bases, with 17 bases left in between. Germline values: CDR1 MGHRA, CDR2 YSYEKL. The CDR3 is CASSDGTAIYSNQPQHF. Here the CDR3 DNA reads TGCGCCAGCAGCGACGGGACGGCCATCTATAGCAATCAGCCCCAGCATTTT.

The V call is TRBV28, the J call TRBJ2-1, with D possibly being TRBD2 (5 bases). The CDR3 length is 17 residues. Germline V gene sequence: CDR1 MDHEN, CDR2 SYDVKM. Trimming removed 5 bases at V and 8 bases at J, with 25 bases between. CDR3 residues: CASSPADGAGLLDEQFF. The CDR3 DNA sequence: TGTGCCAGCAGTCCGGCCGACGGCGCGGGTCTACTGGATGAGCAGTTCTTC.

This chain uses TRBV12-3 or TRBV12-4 with TRBJ1-2; 7 nucleotides line up with TRBD1. The ends lost 4 bases at V and 4 bases at J; junction bases unmatched: 3. The CDR3 sequence is 13 residues long. The CDR3 bases are TGTGCCAGCAGTTCGACAGGGCTCTATGGCTACACCTTC. As protein: CASSSTGLYGYTF.

The V and J genes are TRBV27 and TRBJ1-1; D may be TRBD1 (5 bases). This CDR3 region has 14 residues. The germline V gene has CDR1 MNHEY and CDR2 SMNVEV (reference sequence). The V end was cut by 6 bases, the J end by 3 bases, with 14 bases between. DNA of the CDR3: TGTGCCAGCAGGTCAGTTGGACACCACACTGAAGCTTTCTTT. It is translated as CASRSVGHHTEAFF.

This clone was seen once. V and J are TRBV6-2 or TRBV6-3 and TRBJ2-1, with 11 bases aligning to TRBD1. With V trimmed by 2 bases and J by 9 bases, 15 bases remained unmatched. The CDR3 is made up of 18 amino acids. Germline assignment: CDR1 MNHEY and CDR2 SVGEGT. The CDR3 reads CASSYPKAGTGGRSEQFF. In DNA form, the CDR3 reads TGTGCCAGCAGTTACCCCAAGGCCGGGACAGGGGGTCGCAGTGAGCAGTTCTTC.

The V and J genes are TRBV2 and TRBJ2-3, with D perhaps TRBD1 (8 bases). CDR3 length equals 17 residues. Between the trimmed V and J ends, which lost 6 bases and 2 bases, there was a span of 21 bases. The germline gives CDR1 SNHLY, CDR2 FYNNEI. DNA for the CDR3: TGTGCCAGCAGCGAGGGGGGGACAGGCCTCCCCACAGATACGCAGTATTTT. Protein product: CASSEGGTGLPTDTQYF.

The chain joins TRBV9 to TRBJ2-2, with 7 positions matching TRBD2. CDR1 and CDR2 from the germline V gene are SGDLS and YYNGEE. The V gene end was trimmed by 2 bases and the J gene end by 3 bases; junction bases not matched to a gene: 4. This CDR3 region has 15 residues. In DNA form, the CDR3 reads TGTGCCAGCAGCGTGGGAGGGGTAGACACCGGGGAGCTGTTTTTT. Translation gives CASSVGGVDTGELFF.